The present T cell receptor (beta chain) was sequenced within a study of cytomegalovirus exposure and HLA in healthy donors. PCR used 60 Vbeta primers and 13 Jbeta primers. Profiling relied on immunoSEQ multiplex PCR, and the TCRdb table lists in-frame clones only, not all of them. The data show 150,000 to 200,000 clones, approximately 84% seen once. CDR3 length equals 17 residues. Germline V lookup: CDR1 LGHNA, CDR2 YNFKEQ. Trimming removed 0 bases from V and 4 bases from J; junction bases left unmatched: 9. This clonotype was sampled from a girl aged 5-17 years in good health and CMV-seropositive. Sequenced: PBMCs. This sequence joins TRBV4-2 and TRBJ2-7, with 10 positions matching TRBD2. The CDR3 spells CASSQDEALTSGYEQYF. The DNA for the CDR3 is TGTGCCAGCAGCCAAGATGAAGCCTTGACTAGCGGGTACGAGCAGTACTTC.